This T cell receptor beta chain was identified during a study of yellow fever vaccine responses in identical twins. The CDR3 is made up of 16 amino acids. Germline V gives CDR1 LNHNV, CDR2 YYDKDF (reference sequence). V was shortened by 5 bases and J by 0 bases, with 14 bases between the two germline ends. Each CDR3 protein is one row after TCRdb ran MiXCR on the RT-PCR reads. The table has about 20,000 distinct CDR3 sequences, approximately 70% seen once. Points from the study as a whole: Reported findings indicate that twins' vaccine T cell responses seemed partially convergent, partially personalized.

This clonotype has more than one count but fewer than ten. Its target is unknown. The chain employs TRBV15 and TRBJ1-3; unclear D gene. Specimen: T cells from blood (PBMCs), unsorted or a sorted subset (not recorded which), collected before or after yellow fever vaccination (not recorded which). This clonotype was obtained from a woman aged 18-29 years who received the yellow fever vaccine. The CDR3 is CATSVGSSSSGNTIYF. Written as DNA, the CDR3 is TGTGCCACCAGCGTGGGGTCGTCTTCCTCTGGAAACACCATATATTTT. Full variable domain (outside the CDR3, taken from reference TRBV15 and TRBJ1-3): DAMVIQNPRYQVTQFGKPVTLSCSQTLNHNVMYWYQQKSSQAPKLLFHYYDKDFNNEADTPDNFQSRRPNTSFCFLDIRSPGLGDTAMYLCATSVGSSSSGNTIYFGEGSWLTVV.